This T cell receptor (beta chain) was captured by sequencing in a study of blood T cells in healthy people across ages. This clonotype has ten or more counts. Antigen specificity is unknown. Then a second PCR, running roughly 7 to 11 cycles, was carried out with a sample-barcoded 5' primer and a J-beta primer mix. One entry per CDR3 protein, called by TCRdb with MiXCR from the 5' RACE reads. The table includes roughly 650,000 distinct CDR3 sequences, roughly 30% detected once. Findings and caveats of the study: Not knowing donor CMV status may have confounded expanded clonotype changes.

This TCR was recovered from a woman of 80 years or more in good health. Sample: blood.

The CDR3 DNA reads TGTGCCAGCAGCTTAGAAGGCGGTCACAGCACAGATACGCAGTATTTT. Translation gives CASSLEGGHSTDTQYF. This sequence joins TRBV7-9 and TRBJ2-3, with no clear D. The CDR3 consists of 16 residues. Trimming took 1 base from V and 0 from J, leaving 11 bases between them. Germline V gene data show CDR1 as SEHNR and CDR2 as FQNEAQ (reference sequence).